This paragraph reports one TCR beta chain. Its antigen is unidentified. Germline-derived CDR1 and CDR2 are SGHVS and FQNEAQ. With 4 bases clipped from V and 9 bases from J, the junction kept 10 bases outside the gene matches. The CDR3 totals 15 residues. The source of the sample is a study of shared clonotypes between healthy human individuals. It was at deep level that the assay was run. Study processing details: ImmunoSEQ output lacked quality scores and full-length reads, limiting matched filtering. Sequencing was performed with immunoSEQ multiplex PCR; in TCRdb, only in-frame clones are kept and a portion is missing. Clonal size and the V and J genes are those of that table, whereas D and trimming came from the DNA. The data hold roughly 2.1 million clones, with 90% to 95% observed a single time. Cells designated naive CD8 were CD45RO-negative and were positively selected for CCR7, with terminally differentiated effector memory CD45RA+ cells excluded.

Study conclusions and caveats: Sequencing depth was predicted to influence how clonotypes are shared among donors.

Specimen: naive CD8+ T cells from PBMCs. This TCR derives from a young man in good health. Some clones in this sample may be carry-over from other donors' samples. The rearrangement joins TRBV7-8 to TRBJ2-1; 9 nucleotides align to TRBD2. The CDR3 coding sequence is TGTGCCAGCAGCTCCGCGGCTAGCGGGATTGGTGAGCAGTTCTTC. It translates to CASSSAASGIGEQFF.